A selection of T cell receptor beta chains follows, all from one sample in a study of blood T cell repertoires in COVID-19. Some clones are missing from TCRdb's copy, which holds only in-frame ones; the method was immunoSEQ multiplex PCR. The repertoire holds 80,000 to 100,000 clones, with 80% as singletons. Sequenced: peripheral blood. The receptor source for this set is a human donor in a cohort sampled during active COVID-19. Both conserved end residues are part of each CDR3. The D gene is left open where the match is weak. Clone size is not always given. Where it is, it says once, few, many or a class for expanded clones.

few	13	TRBV12-3/TRBV12-4	TRBJ1-5	.	TGTGCCAGCAGCATACAGGTCAATCAGCCCCAGCATTTT	CASSIQVNQPQHF
.	13	TRBV12-3/TRBV12-4	TRBJ1-2	.	TGTGCCAGCAGCCCAGGGGTTCTGGCCGGCTACACCTTC	CASSPGVLAGYTF
.	17	TRBV6-1	TRBJ1-1	.	TGTGCCAGCAGTGAATCTGGCAGACCCCTAGGGAACACTGAAGCTTTCTTT	CASSESGRPLGNTEAFF
.	13	TRBV9	TRBJ2-7	.	TGTGCCAGCAGCGTTAACAGGGATTCCGAGCAGTACTTC	CASSVNRDSEQYF
.	13	TRBV28	TRBJ2-7	.	TGTGCCAGCAGTCCTCGAACCGGACACCAGCAGTACTTC	CASSPRTGHQQYF
.	13	TRBV5-4	TRBJ2-5	TRBD1	TGTGCCAGCAGTCGCACAGGGGAGGAGACCCAGTACTTC	CASSRTGEETQYF
.	13	TRBV6-5	TRBJ1-3	.	TGTGCGACCGGTCGGGGCTCTGGAAACACCATATATTTT	CATGRGSGNTIYF
.	15	TRBV6-4	TRBJ2-7	.	TGTGCCAGCAGTCCCGCCTGGGGCTCTACCTACGAGCAGTACTTC	CASSPAWGSTYEQYF
.	16	TRBV14	TRBJ1-4	.	TGTGCCAGCAGCCAAGTATCCGGGAGAACTAATGAAAAACTGTTTTTT	CASSQVSGRTNEKLFF
.	14	TRBV19	TRBJ1-5	TRBD1	TGTGCCAGTAGCGACAGGGATAGCAATCAGCCCCAGCATTTT	CASSDRDSNQPQHF
.	14	TRBV7-9	TRBJ2-7	TRBD1	TGTGCCAGCAGTAGGGGGGAACAGGGGGTCGAGCAGTACTTC	CASSRGEQGVEQYF
.	14	TRBV9	TRBJ2-3	TRBD2	TGTGCCAGCAGCGAAAGCGGGATCCCAGATACGCAGTATTTT	CASSESGIPDTQYF
.	16	TRBV28	TRBJ2-7	.	TGTGCCAGCAGTTTCAAAAGCGGGTCGCCCTTCTACGAGCAGTACTTC	CASSFKSGSPFYEQYF
.	14	TRBV27	TRBJ2-7	.	TGTGCCAGCAGTTTCAGAGGGACTGGCTACGAGCAGTACTTC	CASSFRGTGYEQYF
.	16	TRBV19	TRBJ2-7	.	TGTGCCAGCGCTAATAAACGGACAGCGAGCTCCTACGAGCAGTACTTC	CASANKRTASSYEQYF
.	15	TRBV7-9	TRBJ1-2	TRBD1	TGTGCCAGCAGGGCCGGGACAGGGGCCAACTATGGCTACACCTTC	CASRAGTGANYGYTF
.	14	TRBV6-5	TRBJ2-7	TRBD1	TGTGCCAGCGCGACCGGGACAGGGGGCCACGAGCAGTACTTC	CASATGTGGHEQYF
once	13	TRBV19	TRBJ2-7	.	TGTGCCAGTAGACAGGGACCCTCCTACGAGCAGTACTTC	CASRQGPSYEQYF
.	20	TRBV15	TRBJ2-6	.	TGTGCCACCAGCAGAATGACTGCATCGACTTTTTACTCTGGGGCCAACGTCCTGACTTTC	CATSRMTASTFYSGANVLTF
.	15	TRBV10-3	TRBJ1-1	.	TGTGCCATCAGCGATTACGGGGGAAGAGGCACTGAAGCTTTCTTT	CAISDYGGRGTEAFF
.	14	TRBV5-1	TRBJ1-6	.	TGCGCCAGCAGCGAGGACATAGACGATTCACCCCTCCACTTT	CASSEDIDDSPLHF
.	15	TRBV11-2	TRBJ2-3	.	TGTGCCAGCAGCTTACAGACCCGGGGCACAGATACGCAGTATTTT	CASSLQTRGTDTQYF
.	13	TRBV28	TRBJ2-5	TRBD1	TGTGCCAGCAGTCCAGGACAGGAAGAGACCCAGTACTTC	CASSPGQEETQYF
.	11	TRBV11-3	TRBJ1-1	.	TGTGCCAGCAGCGCGGGGGCTGAAGCTTTCTTT	CASSAGAEAFF
.	17	TRBV5-1	TRBJ2-6	TRBD2	TGCGCCAGCAGCACTGGGGAGGGGACCTCTGGGGCCAACGTCCTGACTTTC	CASSTGEGTSGANVLTF
.	15	TRBV5-4	TRBJ2-7	.	TGTGCCAGCAGCGACCAGGGGTCTTTGGGCTACGAGCAGTACTTC	CASSDQGSLGYEQYF
.	13	TRBV30	TRBJ1-2	.	TGTGCCTGGAGGGGGGGGTCAGTTTATGGCTACACCTTC	CAWRGGSVYGYTF
.	12	TRBV30	TRBJ2-3	.	TGTGCCTGGGGCATACTCACAGATACGCAGTATTTT	CAWGILTDTQYF
.	14	TRBV18	TRBJ2-7	.	TGTGCCAGCTCAAGGGTAGGGGCTCGGTACGAGCAGTACTTC	CASSRVGARYEQYF
few	12	TRBV5-1	TRBJ1-1	TRBD1	TGCGCCAGCAGCTTCACAGGGGCGGAAGCTTTCTTT	CASSFTGAEAFF
.	17	TRBV28	TRBJ1-2	TRBD1	TGTGCCAGCAAACCAAGGGGGCTGACAGGGGCAGCGTCTGGCTACACCTTC	CASKPRGLTGAASGYTF
.	14	TRBV28	TRBJ1-6	TRBD1	TGTGCCAGCTCTTCAGGGGGCTACAATTCACCCCTCCACTTT	CASSSGGYNSPLHF
.	14	TRBV18	TRBJ1-1	.	TGTGCCAGCTCACGAGTCCAGACTTTAACTGAAGCTTTCTTT	CASSRVQTLTEAFF
once	15	TRBV5-1	TRBJ2-5	TRBD1	TGCGCCAGCAGCCACAGGGGGCACAGGGAAGAGACCCAGTACTTC	CASSHRGHREETQYF
.	15	TRBV6-1	TRBJ1-2	.	TGTGCCAGCAGTGAAGTTCCAGGGTCTAACTATGGCTACACCTTC	CASSEVPGSNYGYTF
once	13	TRBV28	TRBJ2-7	TRBD2	TGTGCCAGCAGTTTAGCGGGAGGACTTGAGCAGTACTTC	CASSLAGGLEQYF
.	13	TRBV6-6	TRBJ1-2	.	TGTGCCAGCAGTTTAGGGACAAATAGGGGCTACACCTTC	CASSLGTNRGYTF
.	15	TRBV11-2	TRBJ2-1	TRBD2	TGTGCCAGCAGCTTTGAGGTGGGACTAGCCAATGAGCAGTTCTTC	CASSFEVGLANEQFF
.	12	TRBV28	TRBJ1-2	.	TGTGCCAGCAGCCCTCCAGGGTTCGGCTACACCTTC	CASSPPGFGYTF
.	14	TRBV27	TRBJ2-1	TRBD2	TGTGCCAGCAGTTTAGAGACTAGCGGGAATGAGCAGTTCTTC	CASSLETSGNEQFF
.	16	TRBV13	TRBJ2-7	TRBD1	TGTGCCAGCAGCGCCCCCCGAAGGGGGCTCTCCTACGAGCAGTACTTC	CASSAPRRGLSYEQYF
few	14	TRBV5-6	TRBJ2-7	TRBD1	TGTGCCAGCAGCTTGCTGGACAGGGGGTACGAGCAGTACTTC	CASSLLDRGYEQYF
.	16	TRBV4-2	TRBJ1-2	TRBD1	TGTGCCAGCAGCCAAGATGCGGGACAGGGGATCTATGGCTACACCTTC	CASSQDAGQGIYGYTF
.	18	TRBV4-2	TRBJ2-5	TRBD2	TGTGCCAGCAGCCAAGAACTAGCGGGAGGGCCTAACTCAGAGACCCAGTACTTC	CASSQELAGGPNSETQYF
.	13	TRBV7-9	TRBJ1-1	.	TGTGCCAGCAGCTTAGCAGAGGGGAGGGTTGCTTTCTTT	CASSLAEGRVAFF
.	16	TRBV5-1	TRBJ1-1	.	TGCGCCAGCAGCCTAGACCCTGCCCGGATGAACACTGAAGCTTTCTTT	CASSLDPARMNTEAFF
.	15	TRBV11-2	TRBJ1-6	TRBD1	TGTGCCAGCAGCTTAGGGGGACAGGGGAATTCACCCCTCCACTTT	CASSLGGQGNSPLHF
.	16	TRBV10-1	TRBJ2-3	TRBD2	TGCGCCAGCAGTGCGGCTAGCGGGAGTTTTACAGATACGCAGTATTTT	CASSAASGSFTDTQYF
medium-sized	17	TRBV18	TRBJ1-5	.	TGTGCCAGCTCACCAGGGCTGGAGACAGTAGGCAATCAGCCCCAGCATTTT	CASSPGLETVGNQPQHF
.	13	TRBV12-3/TRBV12-4	TRBJ2-3	.	TGTGCCAGTGTAGGTGGGCGCACAGATACGCAGTATTTT	CASVGGRTDTQYF
.	13	TRBV24-1	TRBJ2-7	TRBD1	TGTGCCACCGGCTCGGACAGGGACTACGAGCAGTACTTC	CATGSDRDYEQYF
.	15	TRBV18	TRBJ1-3	.	TGTGCCAGCTCACCACCGACGGGGATTGGAAACACCATATATTTT	CASSPPTGIGNTIYF
.	14	TRBV6-5	TRBJ2-7	TRBD2	TGTGCCAGCAGCTCCGGGGGGTTACCCTACGAGCAGTACTTC	CASSSGGLPYEQYF
.	15	TRBV15	TRBJ2-7	TRBD2	TGTGCCACCAGCAGTCGGGGGGGTGTTACGAGAGAGCAGTACTTC	CATSSRGGVTREQYF
.	14	TRBV11-2	TRBJ1-1	TRBD1	TGTGCCAGCAGCTTAAACAGGGGGCAAGTGGGAGCTTTCTTT	CASSLNRGQVGAFF
few	11	TRBV12-3/TRBV12-4	TRBJ2-1	.	TGTGCCAGCAGTTTACGCGATGAGCAGTTCTTC	CASSLRDEQFF
.	15	TRBV27	TRBJ2-5	.	TGTGCCAGCAGCCCTCAGGTGCTAGCGAAAGAGACCCAGTACTTC	CASSPQVLAKETQYF
few	14	TRBV28	TRBJ2-7	.	TGTGCCAGCAGTTTAAGTTCCGGGGTCTACGAGCAGTACTTC	CASSLSSGVYEQYF
.	12	TRBV2	TRBJ2-5	.	TGTGCCAGCGGTCGGTCCCCCGGGACCCAGTACTTC	CASGRSPGTQYF
once	14	TRBV19	TRBJ2-6	.	TGTGCCAGTTCCGCGGGCCCTGGGGCCAACGTCCTGACTTTC	CASSAGPGANVLTF